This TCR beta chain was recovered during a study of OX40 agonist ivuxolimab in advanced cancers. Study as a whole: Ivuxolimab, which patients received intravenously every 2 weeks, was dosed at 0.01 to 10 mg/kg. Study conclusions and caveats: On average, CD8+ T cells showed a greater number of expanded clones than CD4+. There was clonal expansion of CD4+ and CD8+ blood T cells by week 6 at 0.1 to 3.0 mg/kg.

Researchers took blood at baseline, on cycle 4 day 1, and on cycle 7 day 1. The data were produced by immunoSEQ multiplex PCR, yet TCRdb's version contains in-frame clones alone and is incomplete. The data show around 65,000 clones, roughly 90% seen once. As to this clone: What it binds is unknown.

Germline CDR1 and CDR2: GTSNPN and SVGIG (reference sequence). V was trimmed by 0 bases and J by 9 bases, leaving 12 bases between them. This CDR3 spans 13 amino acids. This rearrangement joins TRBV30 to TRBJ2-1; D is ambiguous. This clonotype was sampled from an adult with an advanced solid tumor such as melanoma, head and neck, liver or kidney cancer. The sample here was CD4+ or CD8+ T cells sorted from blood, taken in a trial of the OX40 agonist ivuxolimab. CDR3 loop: CAWSVEAPAEQFF. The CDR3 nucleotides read TGTGCCTGGAGTGTTGAGGCCCCGGCTGAGCAGTTCTTC.